Listed here is a single T cell receptor beta chain. No antigen is known for it. Germline is not matched at one junction end, which may reflect a read error. This sample was included in a study of T-cell reconstitution after alpha-beta-depleted transplantation in children. Notes on the study in general: T-cell counts and diversity at one year following transplant were attributed mainly to newly produced T cells. By about two months after transplant, alpha-beta T cells reportedly arose from several hundred graft clones that had expanded.

TCRbeta library construction was performed incorporating unique molecular identifiers. Via MiXCR, TCRdb re-called the PCR reads, giving one row per CDR3 protein. The sample holds 450,000 to 600,000 distinct CDR3 sequences, approximately 12% seen once. This CDR3 is 17 amino acids long. The germline gives CDR1 DFQATT, CDR2 SNEGSKA (reference sequence). The chain joins TRBV20-1 to TRBJ2-2, with D perhaps being TRBD1 or TRBD2 (5 bases each). The sample consisted of PBMCs, mostly from graft donor cells, taken 360 days after TCRalphabeta/CD19-depleted stem cell transplant. The sequence derives from a male patient between 5 and 17 years old who had a stem cell transplant for acute myeloid leukemia, so the T cells may come from the graft donor. This chain's CDR3 is CCARDWGWWSDTGELFF. CDR3 in DNA: TGCTGTGCTAGAGATTGGGGGTGGTGGTCTGACACCGGGGAGCTGTTTTTT.